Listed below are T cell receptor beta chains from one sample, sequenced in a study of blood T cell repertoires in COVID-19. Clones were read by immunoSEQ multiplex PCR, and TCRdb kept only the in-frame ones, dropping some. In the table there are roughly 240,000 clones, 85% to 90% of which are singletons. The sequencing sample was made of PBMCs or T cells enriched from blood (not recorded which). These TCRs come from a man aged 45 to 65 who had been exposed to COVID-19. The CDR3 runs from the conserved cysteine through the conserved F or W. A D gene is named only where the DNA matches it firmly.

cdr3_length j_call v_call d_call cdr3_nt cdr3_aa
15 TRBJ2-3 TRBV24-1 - TGTGCCACCAGTCACACAGGTTTTAGCACAGATACGCAGTATTTT CATSHTGFSTDTQYF
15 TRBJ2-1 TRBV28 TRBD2 TGTGCCAGCAGTTTACAGCGGGAGGTATACAATGAGCAGTTCTTC CASSLQREVYNEQFF
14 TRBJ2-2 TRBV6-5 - TGTGCCAGCACGAAACTAGGTTACACCGGGGAGCTGTTTTTT CASTKLGYTGELFF
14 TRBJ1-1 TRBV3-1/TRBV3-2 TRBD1 TGTGCCAGCAGCCAATTGGACAGGGGTGGAAAAGCTTTCTTT CASSQLDRGGKAFF
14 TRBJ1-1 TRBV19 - TGTGCCAGTAGCCATAGGTCGACACCTGATGAAGCTTTCTTT CASSHRSTPDEAFF
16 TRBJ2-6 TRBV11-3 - TGTGCCAGCAGCTCCGGAGGGACAGCTGGGGCCAACGTCCTGACTTTC CASSSGGTAGANVLTF
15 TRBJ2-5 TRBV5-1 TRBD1 TGCGCCAGCAGCGTAACACAGGGGCCATGGGAGACCCAGTACTTC CASSVTQGPWETQYF
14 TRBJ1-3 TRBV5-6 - TGTGCCAGCAGCCCTGCGGGCTCTGGAAACACCATATATTTT CASSPAGSGNTIYF
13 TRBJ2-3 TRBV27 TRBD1 TGTGCCAGCAGTTCTGACAGGGGGCATACGCAGTATTTT CASSSDRGHTQYF
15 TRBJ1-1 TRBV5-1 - TGCGCCAGCAGCTTGCTCGGGGTTAGGGACACTGAAGCTTTCTTT CASSLLGVRDTEAFF
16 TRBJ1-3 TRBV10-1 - TGCGCCAGCAGTGAGGATAGCCTAAGCTCTGGAAACACCATATATTTT CASSEDSLSSGNTIYF
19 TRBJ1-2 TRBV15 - TGTGCCACCAGCAGAGTTCCCGCAATACTGACAGATACCAGCTATGGCTACACCTTC CATSRVPAILTDTSYGYTF
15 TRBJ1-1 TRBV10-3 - TGTGCCATCAGTAAACGACAGGAAGGGGGCACTGAAGCTTTCTTT CAISKRQEGGTEAFF